This TCR beta chain is drawn from a study of Ad26.COV2.S vaccination and SARS-CoV-2 variants. Looking at the study overall: Once, or twice with 56 days between doses, Ad26.COV2.S was given intramuscularly.

In germline, CDR1 is MDHEN, CDR2 SYDVKM. This CDR3 spans 16 amino acids. V trimming: 5 bases; J trimming: 5 bases; junction bases outside the gene matches: 6. The treatment is: some 19 received Ad26.COV2.S at low or high dose, single or two shots; about 5 received placebo; per-sample allocation not given. Collection of the samples took place on day 63 after the first injection of vaccine or placebo. Recruitment in Boston yielded a donor of adult age, 18-55 years. Generated by immunoSEQ multiplex PCR, the TCRdb table keeps only in-frame clones and is missing some. The profile shows roughly 300,000 clones, approximately 90% of them singletons.

The chain combines TRBV28 with TRBJ2-2; 12 bases are shared with TRBD2. Material: peripheral blood, obtained in a trial of Ad26.COV2.S vaccine versus placebo. This clonotype was sampled from a person between 18 and 59 years old who received the Ad26.COV2.S COVID-19 vaccine or a placebo. CDR3 residues: CASSELAGGYTGELFF. Here the CDR3 DNA reads TGTGCCAGCAGTGAACTAGCGGGAGGTTATACCGGGGAGCTGTTTTTT.